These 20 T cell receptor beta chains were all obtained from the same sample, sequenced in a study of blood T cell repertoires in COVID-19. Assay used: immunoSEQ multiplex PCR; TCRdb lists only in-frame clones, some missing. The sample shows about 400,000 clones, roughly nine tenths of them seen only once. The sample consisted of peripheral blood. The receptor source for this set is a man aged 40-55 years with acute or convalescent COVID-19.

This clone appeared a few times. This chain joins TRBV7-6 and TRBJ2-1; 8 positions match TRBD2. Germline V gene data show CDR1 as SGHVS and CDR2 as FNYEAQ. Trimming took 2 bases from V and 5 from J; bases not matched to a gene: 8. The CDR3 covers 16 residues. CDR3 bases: TGTGCCAGCAGCTTACGGCGTGGGACTAGGAACAATGAGCAGTTCTTC. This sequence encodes CASSLRRGTRNNEQFF.

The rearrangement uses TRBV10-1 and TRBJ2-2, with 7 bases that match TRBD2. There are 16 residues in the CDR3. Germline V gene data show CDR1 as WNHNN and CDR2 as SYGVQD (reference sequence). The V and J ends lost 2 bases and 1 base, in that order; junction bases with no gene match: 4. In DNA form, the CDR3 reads TGCGCCAGCAGTGAGGGGCTAGCGGTGAACACCGGGGAGCTGTTTTTT. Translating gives CASSEGLAVNTGELFF.

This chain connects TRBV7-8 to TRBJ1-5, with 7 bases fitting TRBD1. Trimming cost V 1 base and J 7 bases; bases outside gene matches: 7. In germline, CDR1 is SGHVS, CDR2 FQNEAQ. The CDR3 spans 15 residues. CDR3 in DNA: TGTGCCAGCAGCTTAGTTGTACAGGGGCGGCAGCCCCAGCATTTT. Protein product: CASSLVVQGRQPQHF.

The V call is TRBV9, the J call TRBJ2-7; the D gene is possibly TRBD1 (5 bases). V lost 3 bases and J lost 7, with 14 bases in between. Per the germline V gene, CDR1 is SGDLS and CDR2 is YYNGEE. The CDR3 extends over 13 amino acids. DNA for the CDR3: TGTGCCAGCAGCGCACCGAACAGGCGGGAGCAGTACTTC. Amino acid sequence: CASSAPNRREQYF. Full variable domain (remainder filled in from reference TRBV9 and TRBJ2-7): DSGVTQTPKHLITATGQRVTLRCSPRSGDLSVYWYQQSLDQGLQFLIQYYNGEERAKGNILERFSAQQFPDLHSELNLSSLELGDSALYFCASSAPNRREQYFGPGTRLTVT.

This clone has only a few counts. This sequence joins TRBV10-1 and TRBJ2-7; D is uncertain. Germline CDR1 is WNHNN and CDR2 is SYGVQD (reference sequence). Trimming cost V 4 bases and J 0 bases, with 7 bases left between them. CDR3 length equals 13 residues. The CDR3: CASSGGASYEQYF. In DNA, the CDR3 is TGCGCCAGCAGTGGAGGAGCCTCCTACGAGCAGTACTTC.

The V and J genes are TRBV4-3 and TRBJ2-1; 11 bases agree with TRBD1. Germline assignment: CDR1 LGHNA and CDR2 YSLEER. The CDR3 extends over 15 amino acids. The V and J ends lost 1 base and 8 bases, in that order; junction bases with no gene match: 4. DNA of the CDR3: TGCGCCAGCAGCCAAGGGGACAGGGGGAGGGATGAGCAGTTCTTC. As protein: CASSQGDRGRDEQFF.

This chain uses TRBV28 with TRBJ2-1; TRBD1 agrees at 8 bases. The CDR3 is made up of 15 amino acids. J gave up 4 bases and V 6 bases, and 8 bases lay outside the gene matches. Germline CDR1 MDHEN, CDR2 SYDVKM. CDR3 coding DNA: TGTGCCAGCAGCGTTTGGACAGGGTCTTACAATGAGCAGTTCTTC. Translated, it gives CASSVWTGSYNEQFF.

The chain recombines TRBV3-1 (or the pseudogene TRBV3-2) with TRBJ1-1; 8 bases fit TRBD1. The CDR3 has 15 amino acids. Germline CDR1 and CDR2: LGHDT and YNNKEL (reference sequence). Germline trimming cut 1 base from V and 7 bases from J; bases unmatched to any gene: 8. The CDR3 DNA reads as TGTGCCAGCAGCCAAGCCCCCCAGGGGGCTGGTGAAGCTTTCTTT. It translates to CASSQAPQGAGEAFF.

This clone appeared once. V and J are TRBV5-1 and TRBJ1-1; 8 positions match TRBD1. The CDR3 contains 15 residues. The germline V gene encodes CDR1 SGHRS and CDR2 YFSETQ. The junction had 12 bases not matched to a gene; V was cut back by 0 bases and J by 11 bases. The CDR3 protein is CASSLAIGQGFEAFF. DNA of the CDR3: TGCGCCAGCAGCTTGGCAATAGGACAGGGCTTTGAGGCTTTCTTT.

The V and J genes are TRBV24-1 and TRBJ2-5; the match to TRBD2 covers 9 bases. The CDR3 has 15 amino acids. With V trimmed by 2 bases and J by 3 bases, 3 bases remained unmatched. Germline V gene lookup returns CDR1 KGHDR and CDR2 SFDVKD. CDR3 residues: CATSDSASGEETQYF. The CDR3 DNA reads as TGTGCCACCAGTGATTCGGCTAGCGGGGAAGAGACCCAGTACTTC.

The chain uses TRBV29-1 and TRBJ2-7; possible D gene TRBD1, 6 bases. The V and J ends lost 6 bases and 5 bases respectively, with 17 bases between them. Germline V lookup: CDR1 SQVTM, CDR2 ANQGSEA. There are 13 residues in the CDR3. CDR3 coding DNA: TGCAGCGTAAGAGGGGGTGAGACGAACGAGCAGTACTTC. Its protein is CSVRGGETNEQYF.

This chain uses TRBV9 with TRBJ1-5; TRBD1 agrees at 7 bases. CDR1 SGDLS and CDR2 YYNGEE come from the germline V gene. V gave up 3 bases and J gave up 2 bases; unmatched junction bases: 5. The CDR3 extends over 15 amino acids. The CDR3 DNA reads TGTGCCAGCAGCGGACAGGGTTTACGCAATCAGCCCCAGCATTTT. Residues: CASSGQGLRNQPQHF.

CDR3 sequence reads: CAITHRVTGELFF. Written as DNA, the CDR3 is TGTGCCATAACCCACAGGGTCACCGGGGAGCTGTTTTTT. The chain links TRBV5-4 to TRBJ2-2; a possible D gene is TRBD1 (6 bases). The CDR3 totals 13 residues. The V gene lost 9 bases and the J gene lost 4 bases, with 13 bases spanning the gap. Germline CDR1 reads SGHNT; CDR2 reads YYREEE (reference sequence). Combining the CDR3 with reference TRBV5-4 and TRBJ2-2 gives the whole variable domain ETGVTQSPTHLIKTRGQQVTLRCSSQSGHNTVSWYQQALGQGPQFIFQYYREEENGRGNFPPRFSGLQFPNYSSELNVNALELDDSALYLCAITHRVTGELFFGEGSRLTVL.

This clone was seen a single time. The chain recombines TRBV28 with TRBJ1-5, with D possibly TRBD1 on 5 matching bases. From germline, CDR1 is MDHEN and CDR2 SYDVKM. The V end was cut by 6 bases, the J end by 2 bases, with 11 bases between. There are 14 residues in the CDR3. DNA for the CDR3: TGTGCCAGCAGACAAGGGGATGGCAATCAGCCCCAGCATTTT. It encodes CASRQGDGNQPQHF.

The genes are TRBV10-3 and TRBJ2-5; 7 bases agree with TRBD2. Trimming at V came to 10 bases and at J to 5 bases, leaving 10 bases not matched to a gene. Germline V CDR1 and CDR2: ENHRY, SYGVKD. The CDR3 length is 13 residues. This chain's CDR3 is CATGAGEGETQYF. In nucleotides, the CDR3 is TGTGCCACGGGTGCGGGGGAAGGGGAGACCCAGTACTTC.

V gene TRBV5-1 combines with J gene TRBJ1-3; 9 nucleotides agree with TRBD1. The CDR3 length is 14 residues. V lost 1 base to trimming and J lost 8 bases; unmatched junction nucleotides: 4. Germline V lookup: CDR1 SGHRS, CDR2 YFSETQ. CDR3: CASSLSTGGHTIYF. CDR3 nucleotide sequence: TGCGCCAGCAGCTTGTCGACAGGGGGACACACCATATATTTT.

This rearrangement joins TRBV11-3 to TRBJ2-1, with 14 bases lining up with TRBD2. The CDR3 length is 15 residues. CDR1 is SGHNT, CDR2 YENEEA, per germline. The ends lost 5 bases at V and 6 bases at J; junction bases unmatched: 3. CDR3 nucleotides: TGTGCCAGCAGCATCGGACTAGCGGGAGGCAATGAGCAGTTCTTC. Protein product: CASSIGLAGGNEQFF.

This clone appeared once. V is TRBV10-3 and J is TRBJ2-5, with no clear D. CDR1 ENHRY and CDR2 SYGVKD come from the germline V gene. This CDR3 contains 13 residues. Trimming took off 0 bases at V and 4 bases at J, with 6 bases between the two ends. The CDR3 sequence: CAISESPGETQYF. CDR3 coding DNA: TGTGCCATCAGTGAGTCTCCCGGAGAGACCCAGTACTTC.

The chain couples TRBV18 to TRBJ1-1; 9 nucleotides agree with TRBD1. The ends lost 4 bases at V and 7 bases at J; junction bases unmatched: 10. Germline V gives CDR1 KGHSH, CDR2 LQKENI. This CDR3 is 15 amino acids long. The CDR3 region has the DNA TGTGCCAGCTCACAAGATGGGGGGACAGGGCGTGAAGCTTTCTTT. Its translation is CASSQDGGTGREAFF.

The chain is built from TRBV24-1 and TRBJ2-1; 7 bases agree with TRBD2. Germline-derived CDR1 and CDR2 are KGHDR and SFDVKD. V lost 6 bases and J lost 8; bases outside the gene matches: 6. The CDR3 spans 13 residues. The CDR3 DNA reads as TGTGCCACCAGTCCGAAAGGGAGGGATGAGCAGTTCTTC. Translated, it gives CATSPKGRDEQFF.